This T cell receptor beta chain originates from a study of blood T cell repertoires in COVID-19. The wider study: Samples came from the United States, Italy and Spain, spanning acute and convalescent COVID-19. Sources were T cells, B-cell-depleted T cells, or PBMCs; the material itself was cDNA or gDNA.

Methods used by the authors: Amplification from reference gene primers served as the basis for estimated nucleated cell counts. The assay was immunoSEQ multiplex PCR, and TCRdb's table has in-frame clones only and misses some. From that table come the V and J calls and clone size; the DNA was used to work out D and trimming. The sample contains some 40,000 clones, roughly 80% of which appear only once. Germline V CDR1 and CDR2: MNHEY, SVGAGI. Unmatched junction bases numbered 6, after V lost 6 bases and J lost 1 base. The CDR3 length is 15 residues. The rearrangement uses TRBV6-5 and TRBJ2-7; TRBD1 agrees at 10 bases. Sequenced material: peripheral blood. The TCR comes from a man between 65 and 85 years old with acute or convalescent COVID-19. The CDR3 bases are TGTGCCAGCAGGGCCCCGGGACAGGGGTCCTACGAGCAGTACTTC. Amino acid sequence: CASRAPGQGSYEQYF.